This passage covers 9 T cell receptor beta chains from one sample sequenced in a study of cytomegalovirus exposure and HLA in healthy donors. The data were produced by immunoSEQ multiplex PCR, yet TCRdb's version contains in-frame clones alone and is incomplete. The sample holds some 69,000 clones, around 97% seen once. Material for sequencing was PBMCs. These receptors were obtained from a man aged 18 to 29 in good health and CMV-seronegative.

The V call is TRBV6-1, the J call TRBJ2-5; 8 positions agree with TRBD1. Germline V gene lookup returns CDR1 MNHNS and CDR2 SASEGT. The junction had 8 bases not matched to a gene; V was cut back by 6 bases and J by 5 bases. The CDR3 is made up of 14 amino acids. CDR3 sequence (DNA): TGTGCCAGCAGCCAAAACAGGGGGTTGGAGACCCAGTACTTC. Its translation: CASSQNRGLETQYF.

The V gene is TRBV18, the J gene TRBJ1-3; possibly TRBD1 for D (6 bases). CDR1 is KGHSH, CDR2 LQKENI, per germline. Trimming took 4 bases from V and 0 from J, leaving 7 bases between them. CDR3 length: 14 residues. The DNA for the CDR3 is TGTGCCAGCTCACGACAGGACTCTGGAAACACCATATATTTT. As protein: CASSRQDSGNTIYF.

This chain uses TRBV14 with TRBJ2-7; 10 bases are shared with TRBD1. CDR3 length equals 14 residues. Germline V gene sequence: CDR1 SGHDN, CDR2 FVKESK. V gave up 4 bases and J gave up 4 bases; unmatched junction bases: 4. CDR3: CASSPLDRGYEQYF. The CDR3 DNA is TGTGCCAGCAGCCCGCTGGACAGGGGGTACGAGCAGTACTTC.

The V and J genes are TRBV19 and TRBJ1-5, with TRBD1 matching over 7 bases. The V gene end was trimmed by 3 bases and the J gene end by 5 bases; junction bases not matched to a gene: 7. The CDR3 sequence is 15 residues long. CDR1 and CDR2 from the germline V gene are LNHDA and SQIVND (reference sequence). The CDR3 nucleotides read TGTGCCAGTAGTATTCCCTCAGGGGGAGATCAGCCCCAGCATTTT. Its protein is CASSIPSGGDQPQHF. Variable domain in full (rest from reference TRBV19 and TRBJ1-5): DGGITQSPKYLFRKEGQNVTLSCEQNLNHDAMYWYRQDPGQGLRLIYYSQIVNDFQKGDIAEGYSVSREKKESFPLTVTSAQKNPTAFYLCASSIPSGGDQPQHFGDGTRLSIL.

This chain uses TRBV10-3 with TRBJ1-1; TRBD1 is a possible D gene (5 bases). Germline CDR1 is ENHRY and CDR2 is SYGVKD. Between the trimmed V and J ends, which lost 0 bases and 1 base, there was a span of 6 bases. The CDR3 extends over 14 amino acids. The CDR3 reads CAISESTANTEAFF. DNA of the CDR3: TGTGCCATCAGTGAGTCGACAGCGAACACTGAAGCTTTCTTT.

The J gene is TRBJ2-5, the V gene TRBV2; 8 bases are a match to TRBD2. The ends lost 4 bases at V and 7 bases at J; junction bases unmatched: 5. Germline CDR1 reads SNHLY; CDR2 reads FYNNEI. This CDR3 is 13 amino acids long. CDR3 region: CASSGAGEGTQYF. CDR3 DNA sequence: TGTGCCAGCAGTGGAGCGGGAGAGGGGACCCAGTACTTC.

V is TRBV25-1 and J is TRBJ1-3; D gene uncertain. Germline assignment: CDR1 MGHDK and CDR2 SYGVNS. V was clipped by 1 base and J by 0 bases, with 10 bases between them. This CDR3 spans 16 amino acids. CDR3 loop: CASSESRLPSGNTIYF. As DNA, the CDR3 is TGTGCCAGCAGTGAATCGAGACTGCCCTCTGGAAACACCATATATTTT.

J is TRBJ1-1 and V is TRBV7-9, with a weak D call TRBD1 (6 bases). Trimming left V 7 bases short and J 6 bases short, with 18 bases between. This CDR3 has 14 residues. Germline-derived CDR1 and CDR2 are SEHNR and FQNEAQ (reference sequence). CDR3 coding DNA: TGTGCCAGCAACGAAGACAGGCGGAGGTCTGAAGCTTTCTTT. Protein product: CASNEDRRRSEAFF. Complete variable domain (other parts from reference TRBV7-9 and TRBJ1-1): DTGVSQNPRHKITKRGQNVTFRCDPISEHNRLYWYRQTLGQGPEFLTYFQNEAQLEKSRLLSDRFSAERPKGSFSTLEIQRTEQGDSAMYLCASNEDRRRSEAFFGQGTRLTVV.

This rearrangement joins TRBV9 to TRBJ1-2; D might be TRBD1 (5 bases). Germline CDR1 SGDLS, CDR2 YYNGEE. The CDR3 is 15 residues long. V lost 3 bases and J lost 8, with 20 bases in between. The CDR3 is CASSENPTGGQGYTF. DNA for the CDR3: TGTGCCAGCAGCGAAAATCCTACAGGAGGGCAAGGCTACACCTTC.